The 9 T cell receptor beta chains below come from one sample, sequenced in a study of blood T cell repertoires in COVID-19. The protocol was immunoSEQ multiplex PCR, while the TCRdb copy is restricted to in-frame clones and leaves out a portion. Of approximately 280,000 clones listed, roughly 89% are singletons. The sequencing input was peripheral blood. These receptor sequences come from a man aged 50-59 years with acute or convalescent COVID-19.

V and J are TRBV20-1 and TRBJ1-3, with D possibly TRBD1 on 5 matching bases. CDR1 is DFQATT and CDR2 is SNEGSKA in the germline V gene (reference sequence). There are 15 residues in the CDR3. V was pared by 3 bases and J by 0 bases, with 12 bases between. CDR3: CSASGGLSSGNTIYF. The CDR3, as DNA: TGCAGTGCTAGTGGGGGACTTAGCTCTGGAAACACCATATATTTT.

V is TRBV7-9 and J is TRBJ1-2; 11 bases are a match to TRBD1. Germline V gives CDR1 SEHNR, CDR2 FQNEAQ (reference sequence). V trimming: 5 bases; J trimming: 3 bases; junction bases outside the gene matches: 14. The CDR3 totals 18 residues. The CDR3 DNA follows: TGTGCCAGCAGCCCCCGTGGACAGGGGGCAACTTTCTACTATGGCTACACCTTC. It is translated as CASSPRGQGATFYYGYTF.

The chain links TRBV27 to TRBJ2-2, with D uncertain. From germline, CDR1 is MNHEY and CDR2 SMNVEV (reference sequence). The CDR3 loop spans 14 amino acids. The V and J ends lost 0 bases and 5 bases respectively, with 7 bases between them. The CDR3, as DNA: TGTGCCAGCAGTTTATCGACTTGGACCGGGGAGCTGTTTTTT. It translates to CASSLSTWTGELFF.

The rearrangement links TRBV7-2 to TRBJ2-3; no clear D gene. CDR3 length: 13 residues. Germline V gene data show CDR1 as SGHTA and CDR2 as FQGNSA. V was shortened by 7 bases and J by 0 bases, with 8 bases between the two germline ends. CDR3 amino acids: CASKLTSTDTQYF. The CDR3 nucleotides are TGTGCCAGCAAGTTGACTAGCACAGATACGCAGTATTTT.

This chain connects TRBV30 to TRBJ1-2, with TRBD1 matching over 9 bases. This CDR3 has 15 amino acids. With V trimmed by 6 bases and J by 4 bases, 12 bases remained unmatched. Germline V gene data show CDR1 as GTSNPN and CDR2 as SVGIG (reference sequence). CDR3 nucleotide sequence: TGTGCCTGTCCTCCCGGGACAGGGACGGGCTATGGCTACACCTTC. It codes for CACPPGTGTGYGYTF.

The chain combines TRBV5-8 with TRBJ1-4, with a weak D call TRBD1 (5 bases). CDR3 size: 15 residues. CDR1 is SGHTS, CDR2 YDEGEE, per germline. The V end was cut by 4 bases, the J end by 3 bases, with 13 bases between. CDR3: CASSPWGVANEKLFF. CDR3 in DNA: TGTGCCAGCAGCCCCTGGGGGGTAGCTAATGAAAAACTGTTTTTT.

This chain joins TRBV2 and TRBJ2-1; TRBD1 might be the D (5 bases). The V end lost 4 bases, the J end lost 12 bases, and 13 bases lay between the germline ends. There are 12 residues in the CDR3. The germline CDR1 and CDR2 sequences are SNHLY and FYNNEI. CDR3 residues: CASSVDVRVQFF. CDR3 coding DNA: TGTGCCAGCAGTGTCGACGTCAGGGTGCAGTTCTTC.

V usage is TRBV11-2 and J usage is TRBJ1-2; tentatively, D is TRBD1 (5 bases). The ends were cut back, 0 bases at V and 4 bases at J, with 12 bases in the middle. The CDR3 sequence is 15 residues long. From germline, CDR1 is SGHAT and CDR2 FQNNGV. Here the CDR3 reads CASSLDHRGLYGYTF. The CDR3 bases are TGTGCCAGCAGCTTAGATCATAGGGGCCTCTATGGCTACACCTTC.

The V and J genes are TRBV18 and TRBJ2-5; no firm D call. V lost 1 base and J 4 bases, leaving 10 bases between the germline ends. This CDR3 comprises 14 residues. In germline, CDR1 is KGHSH, CDR2 LQKENI. Here the CDR3 reads CASSPLQEGETQYF. The CDR3 DNA reads as TGTGCCAGCTCACCACTTCAGGAAGGAGAGACCCAGTACTTC.